What follows describes a single T cell receptor beta chain. The antigen remains undetermined. The CDR3 contains 16 residues. The V gene's germline CDR1 is LGHNA and CDR2 YSLEER. V gave up 0 bases and J gave up 0 bases; unmatched junction bases: 3. The data derive from a study of OX40 agonist ivuxolimab in advanced cancers. Study-level information: The patients received ivuxolimab by intravenous route every 2 weeks at 0.01 to 10 mg/kg. Patients enrolled in dose escalation were diagnosed with hepatocellular carcinoma, melanoma, renal cell or head and neck cancer. Partial responses were achieved by three patients, of whom one had hepatocellular carcinoma and two had cutaneous melanoma. General study results and limits: More expanded clones were seen, on average, in CD8+ T cells than in CD4+.

TCRdb's copy holds only in-frame clones and misses some; the assay was immunoSEQ multiplex PCR. Altogether under 20,000 clones are present, around 80% being singletons, with the ten largest covering more than 25%. This receptor was taken from an adult with an advanced solid tumor such as melanoma, head and neck, liver or kidney cancer. The material sequenced was CD4+ or CD8+ T cells sorted from blood, taken in a trial of the OX40 agonist ivuxolimab. The rearrangement uses TRBV4-3 and TRBJ2-7; 9 positions match TRBD2. CDR3 sequence: CASSQDAGGSSYEQYF. Written as DNA, the CDR3 is TGCGCCAGCAGCCAAGATGCGGGGGGGTCCTCCTACGAGCAGTACTTC.